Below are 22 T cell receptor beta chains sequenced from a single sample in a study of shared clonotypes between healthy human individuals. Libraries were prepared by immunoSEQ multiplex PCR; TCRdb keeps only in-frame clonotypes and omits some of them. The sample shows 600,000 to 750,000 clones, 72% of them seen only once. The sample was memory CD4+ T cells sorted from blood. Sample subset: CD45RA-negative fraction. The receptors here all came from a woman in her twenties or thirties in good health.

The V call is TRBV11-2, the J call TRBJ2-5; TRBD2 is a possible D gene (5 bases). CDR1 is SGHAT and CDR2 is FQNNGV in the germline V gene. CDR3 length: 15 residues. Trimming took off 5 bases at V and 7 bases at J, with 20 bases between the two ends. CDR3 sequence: CASSRDGLSGLTQYF. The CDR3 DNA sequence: TGTGCCAGCAGCCGAGACGGACTGTCCGGTTTGACCCAGTACTTC.

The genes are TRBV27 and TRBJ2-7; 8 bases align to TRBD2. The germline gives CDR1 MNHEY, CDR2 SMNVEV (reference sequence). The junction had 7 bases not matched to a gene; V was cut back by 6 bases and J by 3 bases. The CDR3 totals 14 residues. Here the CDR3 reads CASSEAGGSYEQYF. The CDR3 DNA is TGTGCCAGCAGCGAGGCGGGGGGAAGCTACGAGCAGTACTTC.

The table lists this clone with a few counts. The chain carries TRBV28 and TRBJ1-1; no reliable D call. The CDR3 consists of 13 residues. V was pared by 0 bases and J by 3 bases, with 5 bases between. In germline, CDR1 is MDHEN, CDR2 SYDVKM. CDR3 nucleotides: TGTGCCAGCAGTTTATGGCGGTACACTGAAGCTTTCTTT. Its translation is CASSLWRYTEAFF.

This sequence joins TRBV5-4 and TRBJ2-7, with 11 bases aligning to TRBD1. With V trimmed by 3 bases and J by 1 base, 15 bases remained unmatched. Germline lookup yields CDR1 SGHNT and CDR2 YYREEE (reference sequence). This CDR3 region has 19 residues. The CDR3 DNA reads TGTGCCAGCAGCTCTTACACCGGACAGGGGGCCCCTGCTTCCTACGAGCAGTACTTC. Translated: CASSSYTGQGAPASYEQYF.

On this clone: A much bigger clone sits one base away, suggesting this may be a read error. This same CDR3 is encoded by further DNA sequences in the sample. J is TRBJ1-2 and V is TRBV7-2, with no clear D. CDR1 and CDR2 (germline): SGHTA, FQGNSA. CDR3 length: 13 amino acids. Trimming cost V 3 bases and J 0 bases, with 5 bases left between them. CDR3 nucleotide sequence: TGTGCCAGCAGCTTCGATTCTAACTATGGCTACACCTTC. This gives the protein CASSFDSNYGYTF.

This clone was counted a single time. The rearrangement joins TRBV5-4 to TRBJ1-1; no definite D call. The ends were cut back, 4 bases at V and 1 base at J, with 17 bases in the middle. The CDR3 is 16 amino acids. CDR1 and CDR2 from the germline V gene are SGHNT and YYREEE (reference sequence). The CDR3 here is CASSPDGFRRNTEAFF. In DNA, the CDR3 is TGTGCCAGCAGCCCAGACGGATTTCGTCGGAACACTGAAGCTTTCTTT.

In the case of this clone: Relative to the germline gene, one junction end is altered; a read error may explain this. The CDR3 DNA follows: TGTGCCACCAGTAGCGGGCCCGACCTTAGCAATGAGCAGTTCTTC. It is translated as CATSSGPDLSNEQFF. The chain is built from TRBV2 and TRBJ2-1; 7 bases fit TRBD2. Germline values: CDR1 SNHLY, CDR2 FYNNEI. This CDR3 region has 15 residues.

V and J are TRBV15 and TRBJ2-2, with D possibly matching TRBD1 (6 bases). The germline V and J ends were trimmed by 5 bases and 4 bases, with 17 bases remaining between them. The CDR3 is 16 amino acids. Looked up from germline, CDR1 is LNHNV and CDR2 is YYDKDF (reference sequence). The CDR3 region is CATSRKRRGGTGELFF. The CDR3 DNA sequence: TGTGCCACCAGCCGAAAGCGGCGAGGGGGCACCGGGGAGCTGTTTTTT.

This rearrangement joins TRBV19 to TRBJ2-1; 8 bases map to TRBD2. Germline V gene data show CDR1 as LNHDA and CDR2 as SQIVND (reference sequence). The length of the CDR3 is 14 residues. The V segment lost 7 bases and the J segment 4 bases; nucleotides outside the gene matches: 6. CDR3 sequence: CASTHQREYNEQFF. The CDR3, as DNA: TGTGCCAGTACCCACCAGCGGGAGTACAATGAGCAGTTCTTC.

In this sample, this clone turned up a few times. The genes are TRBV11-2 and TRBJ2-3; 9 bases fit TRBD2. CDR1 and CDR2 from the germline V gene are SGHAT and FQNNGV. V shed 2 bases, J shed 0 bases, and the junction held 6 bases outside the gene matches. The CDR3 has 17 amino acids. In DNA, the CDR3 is TGTGCCAGCAGCTTAACTAGCGGGTTCCGAAGCACAGATACGCAGTATTTT. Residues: CASSLTSGFRSTDTQYF.

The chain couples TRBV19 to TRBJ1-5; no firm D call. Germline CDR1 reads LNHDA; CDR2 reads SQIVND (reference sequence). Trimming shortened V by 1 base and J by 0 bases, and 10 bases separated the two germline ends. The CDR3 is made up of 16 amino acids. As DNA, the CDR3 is TGTGCCAGTAGTATAGTCGGCGGCGGTAGCAATCAGCCCCAGCATTTT. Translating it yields CASSIVGGGSNQPQHF.

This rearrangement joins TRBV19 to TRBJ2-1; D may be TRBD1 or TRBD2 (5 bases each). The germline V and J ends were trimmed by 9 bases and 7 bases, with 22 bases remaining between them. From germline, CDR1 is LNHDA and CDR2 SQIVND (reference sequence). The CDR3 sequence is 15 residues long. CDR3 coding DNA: TGTGCCAGCAATGTTGGGGCGGGCCTACGGAATGAGCAGTTCTTC. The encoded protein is CASNVGAGLRNEQFF.

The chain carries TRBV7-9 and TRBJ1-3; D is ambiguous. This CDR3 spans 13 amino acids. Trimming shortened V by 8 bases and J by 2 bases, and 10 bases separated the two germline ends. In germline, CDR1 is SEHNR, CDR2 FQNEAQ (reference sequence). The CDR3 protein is CASGFETGNTIYF. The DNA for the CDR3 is TGTGCCAGCGGATTTGAGACTGGAAACACCATATATTTT.

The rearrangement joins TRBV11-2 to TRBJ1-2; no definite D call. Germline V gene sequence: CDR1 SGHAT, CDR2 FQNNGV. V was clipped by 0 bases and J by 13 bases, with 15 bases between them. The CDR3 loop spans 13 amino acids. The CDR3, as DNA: TGTGCCAGCAGCTTAGACTCCCGGGCTAGGTCCACCTTC. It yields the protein CASSLDSRARSTF.

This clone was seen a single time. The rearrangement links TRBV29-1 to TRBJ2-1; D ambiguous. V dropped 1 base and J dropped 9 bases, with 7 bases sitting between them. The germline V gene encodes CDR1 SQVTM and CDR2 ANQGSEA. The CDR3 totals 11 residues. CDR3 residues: CSVEGVSEQFF. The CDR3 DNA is TGCAGCGTTGAAGGGGTATCTGAGCAGTTCTTC.

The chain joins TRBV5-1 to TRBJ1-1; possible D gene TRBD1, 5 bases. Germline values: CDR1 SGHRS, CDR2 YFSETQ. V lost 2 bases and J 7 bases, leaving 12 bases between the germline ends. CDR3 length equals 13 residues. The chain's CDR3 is CASSLKTANEAFF. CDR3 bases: TGCGCCAGCAGCTTAAAGACAGCAAATGAAGCTTTCTTT.

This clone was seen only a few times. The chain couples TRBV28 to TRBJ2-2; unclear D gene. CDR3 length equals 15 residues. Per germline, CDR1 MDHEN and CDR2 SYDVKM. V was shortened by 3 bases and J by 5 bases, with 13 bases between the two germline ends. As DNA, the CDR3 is TGTGCCAGCAGTTTCAACAGAGAGAATACCGGGGAGCTGTTTTTT. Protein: CASSFNRENTGELFF.

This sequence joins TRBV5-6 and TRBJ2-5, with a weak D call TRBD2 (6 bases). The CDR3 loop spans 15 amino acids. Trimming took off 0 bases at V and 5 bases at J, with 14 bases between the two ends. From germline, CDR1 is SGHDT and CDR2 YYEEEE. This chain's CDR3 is CASSLAWGVGETQYF. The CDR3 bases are TGTGCCAGCAGCTTGGCCTGGGGGGTAGGGGAGACCCAGTACTTC.

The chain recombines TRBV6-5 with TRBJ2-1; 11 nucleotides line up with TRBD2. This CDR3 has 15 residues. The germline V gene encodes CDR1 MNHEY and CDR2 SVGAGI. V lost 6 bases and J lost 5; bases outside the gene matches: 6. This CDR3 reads CASSPRLAGHNEQFF. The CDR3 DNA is TGTGCCAGCAGCCCCCGACTAGCGGGACACAATGAGCAGTTCTTC.

CDR3 amino acids: CASSPRLAGDGTDTQYF. DNA of the CDR3: TGTGCCAGCAGCCCAAGACTAGCGGGAGATGGAACAGATACGCAGTATTTT. V is TRBV11-2 and J is TRBJ2-3; 12 bases align to TRBD2. Germline CDR1 is SGHAT and CDR2 is FQNNGV. V lost 5 bases, J lost 3 bases, and 9 bases stayed unmatched. The length of the CDR3 is 17 residues.

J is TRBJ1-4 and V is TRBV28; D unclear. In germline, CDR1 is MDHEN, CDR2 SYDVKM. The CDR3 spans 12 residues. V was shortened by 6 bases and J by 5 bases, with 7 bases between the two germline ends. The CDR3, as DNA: TGTGCCAGCAGGCGGATCAATGAAAAACTGTTTTTT. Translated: CASRRINEKLFF.

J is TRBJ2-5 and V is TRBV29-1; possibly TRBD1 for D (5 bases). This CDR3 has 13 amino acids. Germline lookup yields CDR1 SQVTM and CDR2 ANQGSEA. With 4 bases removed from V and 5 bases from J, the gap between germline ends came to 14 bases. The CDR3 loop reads CSVAASAGETQYF. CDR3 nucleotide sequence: TGCAGCGTTGCGGCCAGCGCAGGGGAGACCCAGTACTTC.